The sequence of this T cell receptor beta chain was determined in a study of molecular identifiers for immune sequencing clone quantification. TCRdb redid the calling of the PCR reads with MiXCR, one entry per CDR3 protein. The table lists hundreds of thousands of distinct CDR3 sequences, about a fifth of them singletons. This receptor was identified in a human donor in good health. Some libraries in this study had Jurkat cell RNA spiked in. The sequencing input was naive CD8+ T cells from blood, with Jurkat cell RNA spiked in. The subset is: FACS-sorted CD8+CD4-CCR7+CD45RA+ naive T cells.

The CDR3 DNA sequence: TGTGCCAGCAGTCCCACAGGGATAGTGGACTACACCTTC. Its protein is CASSPTGIVDYTF. This chain links TRBV6-5 with TRBJ1-2; perhaps TRBD1 as D (6 bases). Germline V gene lookup returns CDR1 MNHEY and CDR2 SVGAGI. This CDR3 is built from 13 residues. Trimming shortened V by 5 bases and J by 10 bases, and 17 bases separated the two germline ends.